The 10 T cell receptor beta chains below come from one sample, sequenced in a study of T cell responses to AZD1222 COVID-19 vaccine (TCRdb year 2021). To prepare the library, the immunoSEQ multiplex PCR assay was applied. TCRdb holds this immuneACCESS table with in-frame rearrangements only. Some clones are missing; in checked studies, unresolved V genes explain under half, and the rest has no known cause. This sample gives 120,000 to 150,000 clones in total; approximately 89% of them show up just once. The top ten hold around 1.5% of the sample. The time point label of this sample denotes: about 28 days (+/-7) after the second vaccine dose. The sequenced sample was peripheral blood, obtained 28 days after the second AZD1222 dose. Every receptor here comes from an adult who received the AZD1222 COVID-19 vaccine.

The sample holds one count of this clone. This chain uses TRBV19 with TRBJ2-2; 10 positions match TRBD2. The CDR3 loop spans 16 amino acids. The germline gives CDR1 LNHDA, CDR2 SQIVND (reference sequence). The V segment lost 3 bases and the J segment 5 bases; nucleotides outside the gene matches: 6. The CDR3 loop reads CASSIKASGRTGELFF. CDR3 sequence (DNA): TGTGCCAGTAGTATTAAGGCTAGCGGGAGAACCGGGGAGCTGTTTTTT.

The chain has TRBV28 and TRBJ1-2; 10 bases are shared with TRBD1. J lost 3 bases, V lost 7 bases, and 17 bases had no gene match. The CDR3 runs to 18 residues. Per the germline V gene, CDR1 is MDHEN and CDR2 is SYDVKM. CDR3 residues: CASKVLHFRDRGDYGYTF. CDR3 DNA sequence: TGTGCCAGCAAGGTTCTACACTTTAGGGACAGGGGCGACTATGGCTACACCTTC.

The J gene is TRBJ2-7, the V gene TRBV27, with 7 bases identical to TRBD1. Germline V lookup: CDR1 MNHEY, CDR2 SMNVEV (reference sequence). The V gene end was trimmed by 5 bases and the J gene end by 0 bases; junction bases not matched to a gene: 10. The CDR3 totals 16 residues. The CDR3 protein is CASSPLGTVSSYEQYF. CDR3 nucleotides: TGTGCCAGCAGTCCCCTTGGGACAGTAAGCTCCTACGAGCAGTACTTC.

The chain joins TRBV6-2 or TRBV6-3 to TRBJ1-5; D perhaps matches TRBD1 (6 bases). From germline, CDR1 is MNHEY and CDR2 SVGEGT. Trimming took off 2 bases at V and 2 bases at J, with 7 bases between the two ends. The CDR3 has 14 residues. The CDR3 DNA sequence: TGTGCCAGCAGTTACAACAGGGGCAATCAGCCCCAGCATTTT. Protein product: CASSYNRGNQPQHF.

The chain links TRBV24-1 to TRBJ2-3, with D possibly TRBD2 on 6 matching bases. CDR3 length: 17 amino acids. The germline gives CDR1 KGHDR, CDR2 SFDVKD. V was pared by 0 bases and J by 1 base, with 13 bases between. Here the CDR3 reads CATSDLPDPGGTDTQYF. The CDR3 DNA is TGTGCCACCAGTGATTTGCCCGACCCGGGGGGCACAGATACGCAGTATTTT.

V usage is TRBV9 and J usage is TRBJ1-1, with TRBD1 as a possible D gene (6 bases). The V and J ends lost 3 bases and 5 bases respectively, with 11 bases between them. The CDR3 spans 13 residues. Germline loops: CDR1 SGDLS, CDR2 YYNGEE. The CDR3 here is CASSGGGRTEAFF. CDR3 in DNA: TGTGCCAGCAGCGGAGGGGGACGGACTGAAGCTTTCTTT.

This CDR3 is CASSQSSARETQYF. The CDR3 coding sequence is TGTGCCAGCAGCCAAAGCTCCGCCAGGGAGACCCAGTACTTC. This chain joins TRBV3-1 (or the pseudogene TRBV3-2) and TRBJ2-5, with unresolved D. The CDR3 consists of 14 residues. The germline CDR1 and CDR2 sequences are LGHDT and YNNKEL (reference sequence). Between the trimmed V and J ends, which lost 2 bases and 5 bases, there was a span of 12 bases.

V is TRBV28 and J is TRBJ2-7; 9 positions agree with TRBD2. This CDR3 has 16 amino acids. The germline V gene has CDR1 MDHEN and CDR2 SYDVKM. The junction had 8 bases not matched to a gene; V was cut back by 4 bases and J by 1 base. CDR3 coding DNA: TGTGCCAGCAGTTCCCAGGGACTAGCAATTTCCTACGAGCAGTACTTC. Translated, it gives CASSSQGLAISYEQYF. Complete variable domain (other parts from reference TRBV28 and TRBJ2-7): DVKVTQSSRYLVKRTGEKVFLECVQDMDHENMFWYRQDPGLGLRLIYFSYDVKMKEKGDIPEGYSVSREKKERFSLILESASTNQTSMYLCASSSQGLAISYEQYFGPGTRLTVT.

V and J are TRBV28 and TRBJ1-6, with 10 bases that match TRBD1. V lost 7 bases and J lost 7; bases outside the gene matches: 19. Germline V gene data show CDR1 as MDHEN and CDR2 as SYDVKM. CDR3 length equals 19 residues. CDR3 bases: TGTGCCAGCACCCTATTACCCGGGACAGGGGAAAGTATGAATTCACCCCTCCACTTT. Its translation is CASTLLPGTGESMNSPLHF.

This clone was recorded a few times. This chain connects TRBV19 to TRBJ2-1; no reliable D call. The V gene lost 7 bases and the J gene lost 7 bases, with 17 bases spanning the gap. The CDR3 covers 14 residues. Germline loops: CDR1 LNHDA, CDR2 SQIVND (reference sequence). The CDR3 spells CASNQVLYANEQFF. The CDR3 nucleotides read TGTGCCAGTAATCAGGTCCTATACGCGAATGAGCAGTTCTTC.